The next 29 T cell receptor beta chains were all read from a single sample in a study of shared clonotypes between healthy human individuals. Cells designated naive CD8 were CD45RO-negative and were positively selected for CCR7, with terminally differentiated effector memory CD45RA+ cells excluded. Clones were read by immunoSEQ multiplex PCR, and TCRdb kept only the in-frame ones, dropping some. Altogether around 2.1 million clones are present, 85% to 95% being singletons, with the ten largest covering more than 1.5%. Sequenced: naive CD8+ T cells from PBMCs. The receptors here all came from a man younger than 35 in good health. Some clones in this sample may be carry-over from other donors' samples.

V usage is TRBV28 and J usage is TRBJ2-5; D call uncertain. CDR1 and CDR2 from the germline V gene are MDHEN and SYDVKM. This CDR3 has 15 amino acids. Trimming removed 4 bases at V and 1 base at J, with 13 bases between. The CDR3 is CASSSPSVVQETQYF. The CDR3 region has the DNA TGTGCCAGCAGTTCGCCGTCGGTGGTCCAAGAGACCCAGTACTTC.

This chain connects TRBV5-4 to TRBJ2-7; 7 bases fit TRBD1. Trimming cost V 4 bases and J 3 bases; bases outside gene matches: 4. The germline V gene has CDR1 SGHNT and CDR2 YYREEE (reference sequence). CDR3 size: 13 residues. For the CDR3, the DNA is TGTGCCAGCAGCCCCCGGGACAGCTACGAGCAGTACTTC. Its translation is CASSPRDSYEQYF.

The chain employs TRBV18 and TRBJ2-7; D not resolved. CDR1 and CDR2 (germline): KGHSH, LQKENI. The CDR3 runs 15 residues. Trimming cost V 4 bases and J 6 bases, with 19 bases left between them. The CDR3 here is CASSRDSDMKGEQYF. The CDR3 nucleotides read TGTGCCAGCTCACGCGACTCAGATATGAAAGGCGAGCAGTACTTC.

This sequence joins TRBV29-1 and TRBJ1-1; tentatively, D is TRBD1 (6 bases). Germline V gene data show CDR1 as SQVTM and CDR2 as ANQGSEA. The CDR3 sequence is 14 residues long. V shed 3 bases and J shed 1 base, with 12 bases lying between them. As DNA, the CDR3 is TGCAGCGTTGATCAGTCAGGGGAGAACACTGAAGCTTTCTTT. It translates to CSVDQSGENTEAFF.

The chain employs TRBV7-9 and TRBJ2-7, with 12 bases that match TRBD1. The CDR3 extends over 16 amino acids. Germline CDR1 and CDR2: SEHNR and FQNEAQ (reference sequence). The V segment lost 5 bases and the J segment 4 bases; nucleotides outside the gene matches: 9. CDR3 amino acids: CASSAGTGGAFYEQYF. DNA for the CDR3: TGTGCCAGCAGCGCGGGGACAGGGGGCGCGTTTTACGAGCAGTACTTC.

The gene calls are TRBV7-9 and TRBJ2-1; D unresolved. This CDR3 is built from 16 residues. Trimming stripped 5 bases from V and 7 bases from J, with 21 bases between. Germline lookup yields CDR1 SEHNR and CDR2 FQNEAQ (reference sequence). CDR3 DNA sequence: TGTGCCAGCAGCCCGAATAGTATTAGTGCTTGGAATGAGCAGTTCTTC. It specifies CASSPNSISAWNEQFF.

The sample holds one count of this clone. The chain uses TRBV5-4 and TRBJ2-1; 10 bases are shared with TRBD2. The V segment lost 4 bases and the J segment 2 bases; nucleotides outside the gene matches: 6. The CDR3 has 16 residues. Per the germline V gene, CDR1 is SGHNT and CDR2 is YYREEE (reference sequence). CDR3 region: CASSPLAGVTYNEQFF. The CDR3 bases are TGTGCCAGCAGCCCGCTAGCGGGGGTTACCTACAATGAGCAGTTCTTC.

The chain has TRBV9 and TRBJ2-7; 9 nucleotides agree with TRBD1. Trimming removed 3 bases from V and 5 bases from J; junction bases left unmatched: 9. Germline V CDR1 and CDR2: SGDLS, YYNGEE. The CDR3 is 15 amino acids. The CDR3 sequence is CASSAGQGRVDEQYF. In DNA form, the CDR3 reads TGTGCCAGCAGCGCTGGACAGGGGAGAGTCGACGAGCAGTACTTC.

With regard to this clone: A much larger clone is a single base away; this may be a read error. The sample carries other DNA sequences with the same CDR3. The chain couples TRBV9 to TRBJ2-3; no definite D call. Trimming stripped 3 bases from V and 6 bases from J, with 2 bases between. There are 10 residues in the CDR3. Germline assignment: CDR1 SGDLS and CDR2 YYNGEE. This CDR3 is CASSGDTQYF. In DNA form, the CDR3 reads TGTGCCAGCAGCGGCGATACGCAGTATTTT. Based on the CDR3 plus reference TRBV9 and TRBJ2-3, the full variable domain is DSGVTQTPKHLITATGQRVTLRCSPRSGDLSVYWYQQSLDQGLQFLIQYYNGEERAKGNILERFSAQQFPDLHSELNLSSLELGDSALYFCASSGDTQYFGPGTRLTVL.

The V call is TRBV7-6, the J call TRBJ2-1, with 11 positions matching TRBD2. CDR3 length: 17 amino acids. J gave up 0 bases and V 5 bases, and 6 bases lay outside the gene matches. Germline-derived CDR1 and CDR2 are SGHVS and FNYEAQ. The CDR3 DNA follows: TGTGCCAGCAGCCCGGGACTAGCGGCCAGCTCCTACAATGAGCAGTTCTTC. Its translation is CASSPGLAASSYNEQFF.

This chain connects TRBV7-9 to TRBJ2-7; the D gene could be TRBD1 or TRBD2 (6 bases each). Trimming took off 6 bases at V and 4 bases at J, with 19 bases between the two ends. The CDR3 runs 15 residues. Germline-derived CDR1 and CDR2 are SEHNR and FQNEAQ (reference sequence). Here the CDR3 reads CASSFRGDPGYEQYF. The CDR3 nucleotides read TGTGCCAGCAGTTTTAGGGGGGACCCAGGGTACGAGCAGTACTTC.

The chain employs TRBV2 and TRBJ2-7, with D perhaps TRBD1 (6 bases). CDR1 is SNHLY and CDR2 is FYNNEI in the germline V gene. V was cut by 6 bases and J by 2 bases, with 14 bases left in between. The CDR3 has 14 residues. The CDR3 loop is CASSDDRLTYEQYF. CDR3 DNA: TGTGCCAGCAGCGACGACAGGTTAACCTACGAGCAGTACTTC.

The genes are TRBV7-8 and TRBJ2-1; 8 bases are a match to TRBD2. The CDR3 spans 15 residues. CDR1 is SGHVS, CDR2 FQNEAQ, per germline. After removal of 5 bases from V and 8 bases from J, the junction contained 11 bases not matched to a gene. As DNA, the CDR3 is TGTGCCAGCAGCGAGGCGGGAGGATGGGTTTATGAGCAGTTCTTC. Encoded protein: CASSEAGGWVYEQFF.

The chain has TRBV4-1 and TRBJ1-1; D not resolved. The CDR3 is made up of 14 amino acids. The germline gives CDR1 MGHRA, CDR2 YSYEKL. V lost 4 bases, J lost 7 bases, and 16 bases lay in between. As DNA, the CDR3 is TGCGCCAGCAGCCCTGGGCAAGACTTTGGTGAAGCTTTCTTT. This sequence encodes CASSPGQDFGEAFF.

This clone occurred a few times. The chain joins TRBV6-1 to TRBJ2-7; the D call may be TRBD1 or TRBD2 (5 bases each). Trimming took 7 bases from V and 2 from J, leaving 18 bases between them. The CDR3 contains 15 residues. Per germline, CDR1 MNHNS and CDR2 SASEGT. CDR3 nucleotides: TGTGCCAGCACTCTGGGCCAAATGGGGGCCTACGAGCAGTACTTC. It specifies CASTLGQMGAYEQYF.

The chain uses TRBV27 and TRBJ2-2; 9 bases map to TRBD2. With V trimmed by 1 base and J by 5 bases, 8 bases remained unmatched. Looked up from germline, CDR1 is MNHEY and CDR2 is SMNVEV (reference sequence). The CDR3 spans 17 residues. CDR3 coding DNA: TGTGCCAGCAGTTTATTGGTAGCGGGAGCGGGGACCGGGGAGCTGTTTTTT. Translating it yields CASSLLVAGAGTGELFF.

The chain couples TRBV11-2 to TRBJ2-7, with D possibly being TRBD2 (6 bases). Trimming pared 6 bases from V and 1 base from J, leaving 10 bases between. The CDR3 covers 13 residues. CDR1 is SGHAT, CDR2 FQNNGV, per germline. The CDR3 DNA sequence: TGTGCCAGCAGTCACGGGAGATCCTACGAGCAGTACTTC. It translates to CASSHGRSYEQYF.

This clone occurred once. This rearrangement joins TRBV29-1 to TRBJ2-7; D gene uncertain. The germline V and J ends were trimmed by 2 bases and 0 bases, with 8 bases remaining between them. CDR3 size: 13 residues. Germline V gene data show CDR1 as SQVTM and CDR2 as ANQGSEA. In DNA form, the CDR3 reads TGCAGCGTTGAATACGAGAGCTCCTACGAGCAGTACTTC. Its protein is CSVEYESSYEQYF.

This rearrangement joins TRBV6-5 to TRBJ2-7, with unresolved D. The germline V and J ends were trimmed by 9 bases and 2 bases, with 8 bases remaining between them. The germline gives CDR1 MNHEY, CDR2 SVGAGI. The length of the CDR3 is 11 residues. Here the CDR3 DNA reads TGTGCCAGTCGGACGACCTACGAGCAGTACTTC. It codes for CASRTTYEQYF.

The gene calls are TRBV11-2 and TRBJ2-1, with 12 nucleotides matching TRBD2. Germline CDR1 is SGHAT and CDR2 is FQNNGV. V shed 5 bases and J 4 bases; nucleotides not matched to a gene: 9. The CDR3 loop spans 17 amino acids. The CDR3 region is CASSLRTSGVVYNEQFF. Here the CDR3 DNA reads TGTGCCAGCAGCCTCCGGACTAGCGGGGTCGTTTACAATGAGCAGTTCTTC.

The chain couples TRBV7-2 to TRBJ2-3; 7 nucleotides agree with TRBD1. The V and J ends lost 5 bases and 8 bases, in that order; junction bases with no gene match: 10. The CDR3 is 14 residues long. In germline, CDR1 is SGHTA, CDR2 FQGNSA. The CDR3 loop reads CASSPRQGLSTQYF. The CDR3 nucleotides are TGTGCCAGCAGCCCCCGACAGGGTCTTAGTACGCAGTATTTT.

This clone is a singleton in its sample. The rearrangement uses TRBV29-1 and TRBJ2-7; D is ambiguous. The germline gives CDR1 SQVTM, CDR2 ANQGSEA. V was shortened by 4 bases and J by 1 base, with 11 bases between the two germline ends. The length of the CDR3 is 13 residues. In DNA, the CDR3 is TGCAGCGTTGTTTGGCAGGTTTCCTACGAGCAGTACTTC. Translation gives CSVVWQVSYEQYF.

This rearrangement joins TRBV4-2 to TRBJ2-7, with 9 bases aligning to TRBD2. The CDR3 runs 16 residues. Germline CDR1 and CDR2: LGHNA and YNFKEQ. V lost 0 bases and J lost 4; bases outside the gene matches: 7. This chain's CDR3 is CASSQDDQREVYEQYF. DNA of the CDR3: TGTGCCAGCAGCCAAGATGACCAGCGGGAGGTTTACGAGCAGTACTTC.

Of note for this clone: The same CDR3 arises from other DNA sequences in this sample as well. The CDR3 DNA sequence: TGCGCCAGCAGCTTGGAAGTCGCTGCCTACGAGCAGTACTTC. Its protein product is CASSLEVAAYEQYF. The chain has TRBV5-1 and TRBJ2-7; no reliable D call. CDR1 and CDR2 from the germline V gene are SGHRS and YFSETQ. The CDR3 runs 14 residues. V dropped 0 bases and J dropped 2 bases, with 9 bases sitting between them.

CDR3 in DNA: TGTGCCAGCAGTCTCTCCCGGGGTAATGAGCAGTTCTTC. Translation: CASSLSRGNEQFF. The chain combines TRBV19 with TRBJ2-1, with D perhaps TRBD2 (5 bases). The germline gives CDR1 LNHDA, CDR2 SQIVND (reference sequence). The CDR3 consists of 13 residues. V lost 9 bases to trimming and J lost 7 bases, with 16 bases between them.

In its sample, this clone was seen once. The chain uses TRBV7-9 and TRBJ1-4, with 9 bases aligning to TRBD1. V lost 5 bases to trimming and J lost 3 bases; unmatched junction nucleotides: 10. Germline CDR1 is SEHNR and CDR2 is FQNEAQ (reference sequence). There are 17 residues in the CDR3. CDR3 amino acids: CASSPTGGSGSNEKLFF. Written as DNA, the CDR3 is TGTGCCAGCAGCCCGACAGGGGGGAGTGGATCTAATGAAAAACTGTTTTTT.

The rearrangement uses TRBV5-1 and TRBJ1-2, with TRBD1 as a possible D gene (5 bases). This CDR3 comprises 15 residues. Germline V gene lookup returns CDR1 SGHRS and CDR2 YFSETQ. The V end lost 4 bases, the J end lost 2 bases, and 15 bases lay between the germline ends. This chain's CDR3 is CASSPSPGDNYGYTF. The DNA of the CDR3 is TGCGCCAGCAGCCCGTCCCCTGGGGACAACTATGGCTACACCTTC.

The chain uses TRBV5-6 and TRBJ2-2, with TRBD1 matching 8 bases. Trimming took 0 bases from V and 4 from J; bases not matched to a gene: 2. The CDR3 runs 15 residues. Germline CDR1 SGHDT, CDR2 YYEEEE. In DNA, the CDR3 is TGTGCCAGCAGCTTGGCAGGGGGCCTCACCGGGGAGCTGTTTTTT. Encoded protein: CASSLAGGLTGELFF.

This chain links TRBV27 with TRBJ2-7; D might be TRBD2 (5 bases). The CDR3 consists of 13 residues. Germline V lookup: CDR1 MNHEY, CDR2 SMNVEV (reference sequence). V lost 1 base and J lost 5, with 9 bases in between. Here the CDR3 DNA reads TGTGCCAGCAGTTTATTTCCGGGGAACGAGCAGTACTTC. Protein: CASSLFPGNEQYF.